The TCR beta chain under discussion was sequenced for a study of shared clonotypes between healthy human individuals. Study conclusions and caveats: Few donors limited the genetic and exposure-history diversity represented.

Deletions cut 3 bases from V and 3 bases from J, with 14 bases between. The CDR3 has 16 amino acids. Germline CDR1 is MDHEN and CDR2 is SYDVKM. Clones were read by immunoSEQ multiplex PCR, and TCRdb kept only the in-frame ones, dropping some. The data show approximately 2.3 million clones, approximately 95% seen once. About this clone: Its antigen is as yet unknown.

The gene calls are TRBV28 and TRBJ1-4; D ambiguous. The sequenced material came from naive CD4+ T cells from PBMCs. The sample's subset: CD45RA+ positively selected. The receptor comes from a man younger than 30 in good health. Some clones in this sample may be carry-over from other donors' samples. CDR3 in DNA: TGTGCCAGCAGTTTTCAGGCGGGCGCGGCTAATGAAAAACTGTTTTTT. This translates into CASSFQAGAANEKLFF.